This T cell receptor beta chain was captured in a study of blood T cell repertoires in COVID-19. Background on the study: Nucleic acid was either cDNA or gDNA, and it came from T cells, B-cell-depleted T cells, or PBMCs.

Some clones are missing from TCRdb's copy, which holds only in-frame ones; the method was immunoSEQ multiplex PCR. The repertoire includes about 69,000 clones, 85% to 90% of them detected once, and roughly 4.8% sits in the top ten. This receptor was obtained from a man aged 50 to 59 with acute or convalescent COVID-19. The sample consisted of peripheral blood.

CDR3 residues: CASSPREGLLSYEQYF. For the CDR3, the DNA is TGTGCCAGCAGCCCACGGGAAGGACTACTTTCCTACGAGCAGTACTTC. The chain employs TRBV11-2 and TRBJ2-7; weak D call: TRBD2 (6 bases). Per the germline V gene, CDR1 is SGHAT and CDR2 is FQNNGV. The CDR3 spans 16 residues. V was clipped by 5 bases and J by 1 base, with 18 bases between them.